The 6 T cell receptor beta chains presented below share a single source sample, sequenced in a study of CD8+ T cells in alopecia areata. Treatment here: oral pan-JAK inhibitor, 5-10 mg twice daily. Following extraction, RNA underwent reverse transcription to cDNA, which served as the sequencing template. Sequencing used immunoSEQ multiplex PCR; TCRdb keeps in-frame clones, though not all of them. The table records hundreds of thousands of clones, 60% of them present only once. The starting material was CD4+ T cells sorted from blood, obtained at week 52, from a patient treated with tofacitinib. All receptors derive from a human donor with alopecia areata.

The chain joins TRBV7-2 to TRBJ1-5; D gene unclear. This CDR3 has 14 amino acids. From germline, CDR1 is SGHTA and CDR2 FQGNSA. The V gene lost 0 bases and the J gene lost 5 bases, with 8 bases spanning the gap. The CDR3 reads CASSLAFVDQPQHF. The CDR3 bases are TGTGCCAGCAGCTTAGCGTTCGTCGATCAGCCCCAGCATTTT.

This chain connects TRBV7-2 to TRBJ2-6, with D unresolved. The V end was cut by 3 bases, the J end by 0 bases, with 9 bases between. The CDR3 is 16 residues long. Germline values: CDR1 SGHTA, CDR2 FQGNSA. CDR3 coding DNA: TGTGCCAGCAGCTTCTCGACGGACTCTGGGGCCAACGTCCTGACTTTC. Protein: CASSFSTDSGANVLTF. The complete variable domain, with remaining parts taken from reference TRBV7-2 and TRBJ2-6, reads GAGVSQSPSNKVTEKGKDVELRCDPISGHTALYWYRQSLGQGLEFLIYFQGNSAPDKSGLPSDRFSAERTGGSVSTLTIQRTQQEDSAVYLCASSFSTDSGANVLTFGAGSRLTVL.

This clone was recorded once. At the DNA level, this CDR3 is encoded by other sequences in the same sample as well. V and J are TRBV4-2 and TRBJ1-2; tentatively, D is TRBD1 (6 bases). The CDR3 contains 15 residues. Germline assignment: CDR1 LGHNA and CDR2 YNFKEQ. Trimming left V 0 bases short and J 3 bases short, with 11 bases between. The CDR3 sequence is CASSQESRGDYGYTF. CDR3 in DNA: TGTGCCAGCAGCCAAGAGTCCAGGGGAGACTATGGCTACACCTTC.

The rearrangement uses TRBV2 and TRBJ2-5, with 7 bases fitting TRBD2. The CDR3 consists of 14 residues. Germline V gene lookup returns CDR1 SNHLY and CDR2 FYNNEI. J gave up 1 base and V 7 bases, and 6 bases lay outside the gene matches. The CDR3: CASILERGQETQYF. CDR3 DNA sequence: TGTGCCAGCATTCTCGAGCGGGGCCAAGAGACCCAGTACTTC.

The chain carries TRBV6-5 and TRBJ1-6; 7 positions match TRBD1. Trimming removed 6 bases from V and 7 bases from J; junction bases left unmatched: 6. This CDR3 is built from 14 residues. Germline CDR1 and CDR2: MNHEY and SVGAGI. The CDR3 loop is CASRTTGPNSPLHF. As DNA, the CDR3 is TGTGCCAGCAGGACGACAGGGCCCAATTCACCCCTCCACTTT.

The V and J genes are TRBV30 and TRBJ1-1; a possible D gene is TRBD1 (6 bases). V was trimmed by 0 bases and J by 3 bases, leaving 35 bases between them. This CDR3 is 22 amino acids long. CDR1 GTSNPN and CDR2 SVGIG come from the germline V gene (reference sequence). CDR3 in DNA: TGTGCCTGGAGTGTAGGAGGCCTGGGACACAGGGAAACAAGGCCAAGAGACACTGAAGCTTTCTTT. Translated, it gives CAWSVGGLGHRETRPRDTEAFF. Looking up the rest from reference TRBV30 and TRBJ1-1 gives the full variable domain: SQTIHQWPATLVQPVGSPLSLECTVEGTSNPNLYWYRQAAGRGLQLLFYSVGIGQISSEVPQNLSASRPQDRQFILSSKKLLLSDSGFYLCAWSVGGLGHRETRPRDTEAFFGQGTRLTVV.